These 17 T cell receptor beta chains were sequenced from one sample in a study of cytomegalovirus exposure and HLA in healthy donors. In the PCR, 60 Vbeta and 13 Jbeta primers were used. Assay: immunoSEQ multiplex PCR; the TCRdb copy retains only in-frame clones and omits some. The sample has under 75,000 clones; around 70% are singletons. Sample: PBMCs. The receptors originated from a human donor in good health.

This clone has just a few counts. The genes are TRBV5-6 and TRBJ2-1; maybe TRBD1 (6 bases). The V gene's germline CDR1 is SGHDT and CDR2 YYEEEE. There are 16 residues in the CDR3. Trimming removed 3 bases at V and 6 bases at J, with 19 bases between. The chain's CDR3 is CASSWGLGPIGNEQFF. The CDR3 DNA reads as TGTGCCAGCAGCTGGGGGCTAGGCCCAATCGGCAATGAGCAGTTCTTC.

The sample holds a few counts of this clone. The V call is TRBV10-1, the J call TRBJ1-1; D is perhaps TRBD1 (5 bases). The CDR3 contains 13 residues. Trimming removed 7 bases from V and 0 bases from J, with 9 bases in between. Germline V gene data show CDR1 as WNHNN and CDR2 as SYGVQD (reference sequence). The CDR3 loop is CASKQGLNTEAFF. In DNA form, the CDR3 reads TGCGCCAGCAAGCAGGGCCTGAACACTGAAGCTTTCTTT.

The chain couples TRBV7-9 to TRBJ2-3; TRBD2 might be the D (6 bases). The CDR3 length is 16 residues. Germline V CDR1 and CDR2: SEHNR, FQNEAQ (reference sequence). Trimming pared 4 bases from V and 4 bases from J, leaving 18 bases between. Here the CDR3 reads CASSSRLGLIADTQYF. In DNA form, the CDR3 reads TGTGCCAGCAGCTCTAGACTAGGGTTGATCGCAGATACGCAGTATTTT.

This rearrangement joins TRBV2 to TRBJ1-2; 9 bases are shared with TRBD1. This CDR3 is built from 16 residues. After removal of 7 bases from V and 4 bases from J, the junction contained 13 bases not matched to a gene. CDR1 is SNHLY and CDR2 is FYNNEI in the germline V gene. CDR3 sequence (DNA): TGTGCCAGCATGCGGGACAGGGAAAGAGCAGGCTATGGCTACACCTTC. Protein sequence: CASMRDRERAGYGYTF.

This clone has just a few counts. This chain joins TRBV5-8 and TRBJ1-4; D gene ambiguous. CDR1 is SGHTS and CDR2 is YDEGEE in the germline V gene. CDR3 length equals 15 residues. Deletions cut 0 bases from V and 0 bases from J, with 6 bases between. CDR3 nucleotide sequence: TGTGCCAGCAGCTTGGCGTTCGCAACTAATGAAAAACTGTTTTTT. Amino acids: CASSLAFATNEKLFF.

This clone has a handful of counts. The gene calls are TRBV6-1 and TRBJ1-1; D not resolved. Trimming removed 7 bases at V and 3 bases at J, with 6 bases between. Germline values: CDR1 MNHNS, CDR2 SASEGT. There are 11 residues in the CDR3. Here the CDR3 reads CASKSYTEAFF. The CDR3 DNA reads as TGTGCCAGCAAAAGCTACACTGAAGCTTTCTTT.

This chain joins TRBV5-1 and TRBJ1-3; tentatively, D is TRBD1 (5 bases). V lost 2 bases and J 4 bases, leaving 10 bases between the germline ends. CDR1 is SGHRS and CDR2 is YFSETQ in the germline V gene. This CDR3 has 14 residues. The CDR3 DNA is TGCGCCAGCAGCTTTGCCTCAGGGGGAAACACCATATATTTT. Amino acid sequence: CASSFASGGNTIYF.

This sequence joins TRBV28 and TRBJ2-7; 7 nucleotides align to TRBD2. The CDR3 totals 13 residues. J was trimmed by 7 bases and V by 2 bases; bases with no gene match: 5. Germline CDR1 reads MDHEN; CDR2 reads SYDVKM. The CDR3 is CASSLAGVREQYF. CDR3 nucleotide sequence: TGTGCCAGCAGTTTAGCGGGAGTAAGAGAGCAGTACTTC.

This clone was recorded only once. CDR3 sequence reads: CASSDRLAVETQYF. CDR3 in DNA: TGCGCCAGCAGTGACCGACTAGCTGTGGAGACCCAGTACTTC. This chain connects TRBV10-1 to TRBJ2-5; 7 positions match TRBD2. Germline V gives CDR1 WNHNN, CDR2 SYGVQD (reference sequence). The CDR3 spans 14 residues. The V and J ends lost 3 bases and 5 bases, in that order; junction bases with no gene match: 6.

J is TRBJ1-2 and V is TRBV29-1; D is unclear. CDR1 is SQVTM and CDR2 is ANQGSEA in the germline V gene. V gave up 4 bases and J gave up 2 bases, with 14 bases separating them. The CDR3 loop spans 14 amino acids. The CDR3 DNA reads TGCAGCGTTGGGGCTGAGACACGGAACTATGGCTACACCTTC. Amino acids: CSVGAETRNYGYTF.

The chain recombines TRBV5-1 with TRBJ1-1; tentative D call: TRBD1 (5 bases). Trimming took off 2 bases at V and 0 bases at J, with 8 bases between the two ends. The CDR3 runs to 14 residues. Germline V gene sequence: CDR1 SGHRS, CDR2 YFSETQ. The CDR3: CASSLTGMNTEAFF. DNA of the CDR3: TGCGCCAGCAGCTTAACAGGAATGAACACTGAAGCTTTCTTT.

This clone turned up a few times. The rearrangement links TRBV7-8 to TRBJ1-5; 9 positions agree with TRBD1. Germline V CDR1 and CDR2: SGHVS, FQNEAQ. V lost 5 bases to trimming and J lost 6 bases; unmatched junction nucleotides: 11. The CDR3 consists of 16 residues. CDR3 sequence: CASSPLPGQGLQPQHF. CDR3 nucleotides: TGTGCCAGCAGCCCACTTCCGGGACAGGGACTTCAGCCCCAGCATTTT.

The V and J genes are TRBV27 and TRBJ2-3; D remains unclear. Trimming pared 10 bases from V and 0 bases from J, leaving 14 bases between. Germline loops: CDR1 MNHEY, CDR2 SMNVEV (reference sequence). This CDR3 has 14 amino acids. DNA of the CDR3: TGTGCCACCTGCTCCGACTTTAGCACAGATACGCAGTATTTT. It encodes CATCSDFSTDTQYF.

This chain links TRBV9 with TRBJ2-7, with 9 bases lining up with TRBD1. Germline CDR1 reads SGDLS; CDR2 reads YYNGEE. The CDR3 consists of 14 residues. V gave up 3 bases and J gave up 2 bases; unmatched junction bases: 3. CDR3 sequence (DNA): TGTGCCAGCAGCGCCCGGACAGGGGCCTACGAGCAGTACTTC. This encodes CASSARTGAYEQYF.

This sequence joins TRBV6-5 and TRBJ2-3, with 8 bases that match TRBD1. After removal of 2 bases from V and 0 bases from J, the junction contained 4 bases not matched to a gene. The CDR3 spans 16 residues. The germline V gene has CDR1 MNHEY and CDR2 SVGAGI. The CDR3 spells CASSYPGGSSTDTQYF. CDR3 bases: TGTGCCAGCAGTTACCCAGGGGGCTCCAGCACAGATACGCAGTATTTT.

This sequence joins TRBV29-1 and TRBJ2-3; 10 bases are shared with TRBD2. J was trimmed by 3 bases and V by 4 bases; bases with no gene match: 4. The CDR3 contains 14 residues. Germline assignment: CDR1 SQVTM and CDR2 ANQGSEA. CDR3 protein: CSVGASGRTDTQYF. The CDR3 region has the DNA TGCAGCGTTGGGGCTAGCGGGAGAACAGATACGCAGTATTTT.

J is TRBJ1-1 and V is TRBV10-1; tentatively, D is TRBD1 (5 bases). The V end was cut by 5 bases, the J end by 6 bases, with 13 bases between. CDR1 is WNHNN, CDR2 SYGVQD, per germline (reference sequence). The CDR3 runs 13 residues. CDR3 in DNA: TGCGCCAGCAGTCGGGGGGTCTACGCTGAAGCTTTCTTT. The encoded protein is CASSRGVYAEAFF.